A single sample is the source of the 23 T cell receptor beta chains below, sequenced in a study of CD8 T cells in ankylosing spondylitis. TCRdb independently ran MiXCR on the 5' RACE reads; one entry per CDR3 protein. The sample includes about 240,000 distinct CDR3 sequences, over 9.5% of them seen just once. The sample taken for sequencing was blood, either unsorted or a sorted T cell fraction (not recorded which). These TCRs come from a male donor with ankylosing spondylitis or in good health (not recorded which).

In this sample, this clonotype turned up many times. V usage is TRBV10-3 and J usage is TRBJ2-1; the match to TRBD2 covers 12 bases. V dropped 0 bases and J dropped 3; count of bases not matched to a gene: 9. The V gene's germline CDR1 is ENHRY and CDR2 SYGVKD. The CDR3 runs to 19 residues. This CDR3 is CAISESTSGSPPGYNEQFF. The CDR3 nucleotides are TGTGCCATCAGTGAGTCGACTAGCGGGAGCCCCCCCGGCTACAATGAGCAGTTCTTC.

In its sample, this clonotype was seen a few times. The CDR3 protein is CASSFLTGTGSLSADTQYF. The CDR3 DNA reads as TGTGCCAGCAGCTTCCTCACGGGGACAGGGAGTCTTAGCGCAGATACGCAGTATTTT. The chain couples TRBV11-2 to TRBJ2-3; TRBD1 agrees at 9 bases. Unmatched junction bases numbered 17, after V lost 3 bases and J lost 4 bases. Looked up from germline, CDR1 is SGHAT and CDR2 is FQNNGV. The CDR3 length is 19 residues.

This clonotype was seen at least ten times. The V and J genes are TRBV10-3 and TRBJ1-1, with D perhaps TRBD1 (6 bases). The CDR3 covers 13 residues. V gave up 4 bases and J gave up 6 bases, with 12 bases separating them. The V gene's germline CDR1 is ENHRY and CDR2 SYGVKD. The CDR3 coding sequence is TGTGCCATCAGTGCCAGGGGCCGCGCTGAAGCTTTCTTT. This codes for CAISARGRAEAFF.

This clonotype appeared many times. V gene TRBV4-1 combines with J gene TRBJ1-2; 7 positions match TRBD1. CDR1 MGHRA and CDR2 YSYEKL come from the germline V gene. The CDR3 totals 17 residues. Unmatched junction bases numbered 13, after V lost 2 bases and J lost 4 bases. This chain's CDR3 is CASSQPGGGGAGYGYTF. The CDR3 DNA is TGCGCCAGCAGCCAACCCGGAGGAGGGGGCGCGGGCTATGGCTACACCTTC.

The V and J genes are TRBV18 and TRBJ2-7; D is perhaps TRBD2 (5 bases). The V gene lost 0 bases and the J gene lost 0 bases, with 12 bases spanning the gap. CDR1 and CDR2 from the germline V gene are KGHSH and LQKENI. The CDR3 is 16 amino acids. The DNA of the CDR3 is TGTGCCAGCTCACCACCGGGAATTGGGAGCTCCTACGAGCAGTACTTC. This encodes CASSPPGIGSSYEQYF.

With respect to this clonotype: A read error may be the cause here, since a much bigger clone is one base away. The gene calls are TRBV7-9 and TRBJ2-3; D perhaps matches TRBD2 (6 bases). The CDR3 sequence is 13 residues long. Germline V gives CDR1 SEHNR, CDR2 FQNEAQ (reference sequence). The CDR3 nucleotides are TGTACCAGCACCCGGGAGAATAAAGATACGCAGTATTTT. It specifies CTSTRENKDTQYF.

This clonotype showed up many times. The chain couples TRBV11-2 to TRBJ1-4, with D unclear. The CDR3 contains 14 residues. CDR1 is SGHAT, CDR2 FQNNGV, per germline. Deletions cut 2 bases from V and 8 bases from J, with 12 bases between. CDR3 region: CASSLYGVQEKLFF. CDR3 nucleotide sequence: TGTGCCAGCAGCTTATACGGGGTACAAGAAAAACTGTTTTTT.

This clonotype was seen more than once but under ten times. This chain joins TRBV20-1 and TRBJ2-1; TRBD2 aligns across 15 bases. Trimming removed 3 bases from V and 0 bases from J; junction bases left unmatched: 3. Germline CDR1 is DFQATT and CDR2 is SNEGSKA (reference sequence). This CDR3 is 17 amino acids long. The CDR3 region has the DNA TGCAGTGCTAGTGGGACTAGCGGGGGGCACTCCTACAATGAGCAGTTCTTC. Residues: CSASGTSGGHSYNEQFF.

This clonotype was observed many times. The CDR3 nucleotides are TGTGCCAGCAGCAAGGACAGGGTTTATGGCTACACCTTC. Translated, it gives CASSKDRVYGYTF. The rearrangement uses TRBV7-2 and TRBJ1-2, with 8 bases lining up with TRBD1. After removal of 5 bases from V and 5 bases from J, the junction contained 4 bases not matched to a gene. The CDR3 spans 13 residues. The germline V gene has CDR1 SGHTA and CDR2 FQGNSA.

This CDR3 reads CASSSGGRNIQYF. Written as DNA, the CDR3 is TGTGCCAGCAGCTCAGGGGGGAGGAACATTCAGTACTTC. The chain carries TRBV7-8 and TRBJ2-4; the D gene is possibly TRBD1 (7 bases). Per the germline V gene, CDR1 is SGHVS and CDR2 is FQNEAQ. Trimming took off 4 bases at V and 7 bases at J, with 11 bases between the two ends. The CDR3 runs 13 residues.

The table lists this clonotype with a few counts. The chain uses TRBV13 and TRBJ2-2, with 9 nucleotides matching TRBD2. Germline values: CDR1 PRHDT, CDR2 FYEKMQ (reference sequence). The CDR3 has 18 residues. V trimming: 2 bases; J trimming: 1 base; junction bases outside the gene matches: 8. The CDR3 DNA sequence: TGTGCCAGCAGCTTATCGAACCGACTAGCGGTGAACACCGGGGAGCTGTTTTTT. Translation: CASSLSNRLAVNTGELFF. Looking up the rest from reference TRBV13 and TRBJ2-2 gives the full variable domain: AAGVIQSPRHLIKEKRETATLKCYPIPRHDTVYWYQQGPGQDPQFLISFYEKMQSDKGSIPDRFSAQQFSDYHSELNMSSLELGDSALYFCASSLSNRLAVNTGELFFGEGSRLTVL.

In this sample, this clonotype turned up a few times. This chain uses TRBV12-3 or TRBV12-4 with TRBJ1-5; D gene ambiguous. Trimming left V 3 bases short and J 5 bases short, with 8 bases between. The CDR3 is made up of 13 amino acids. The CDR3 here is CASSFSKHQPQHF. CDR3 nucleotide sequence: TGTGCCAGCAGTTTTAGTAAGCATCAGCCCCAGCATTTT.

This clonotype was seen ten or more times. V is TRBV7-2 and J is TRBJ2-1; D gene uncertain. The length of the CDR3 is 12 residues. Germline V gives CDR1 SGHTA, CDR2 FQGNSA. V shed 2 bases and J shed 8 bases, with 7 bases lying between them. This CDR3 reads CASSLFGDEQFF. DNA of the CDR3: TGTGCCAGCAGCTTATTTGGCGATGAGCAGTTCTTC.

This clonotype was counted many times. The chain recombines TRBV28 with TRBJ1-5; D may be TRBD1 (5 bases). Germline CDR1 reads MDHEN; CDR2 reads SYDVKM. V lost 6 bases to trimming and J lost 0 bases, with 12 bases between them. This CDR3 comprises 15 residues. CDR3 sequence reads: CASRIRQNSNQPQHF. In nucleotides, the CDR3 is TGTGCCAGCAGGATCCGACAGAATAGCAATCAGCCCCAGCATTTT.

The gene calls are TRBV3-1 and TRBJ1-3, with D uncertain. Per the germline V gene, CDR1 is LGHDT and CDR2 is YNNKEL (reference sequence). V lost 3 bases and J lost 4, with 13 bases in between. The CDR3 spans 15 residues. In DNA, the CDR3 is TGTGCCAGCAGCCATACTAGTTCAGGAGGAAACACCATATATTTT. Its translation is CASSHTSSGGNTIYF.

The rearrangement joins TRBV7-8 to TRBJ2-7, with 14 bases lining up with TRBD2. The CDR3 length is 15 residues. Looked up from germline, CDR1 is SGHVS and CDR2 is FQNEAQ. Losses at the gene ends were 6 bases for V and 0 bases for J; bases not matched to a gene: 1. This CDR3 is CASRGLAGGSYEQYF. The CDR3, as DNA: TGTGCCAGCAGAGGACTAGCGGGAGGCTCCTACGAGCAGTACTTC. The complete variable domain, with remaining parts taken from reference TRBV7-8 and TRBJ2-7, reads GAGVSQSPRYKVAKRGQDVALRCDPISGHVSLFWYQQALGQGPEFLTYFQNEAQLDKSGLPSDRFFAERPEGSVSTLKIQRTQQEDSAVYLCASRGLAGGSYEQYFGPGTRLTVT.

The V call is TRBV4-2, the J call TRBJ2-7; 8 bases fit TRBD2. The germline CDR1 and CDR2 sequences are LGHNA and YNFKEQ. V lost 4 bases and J lost 2; bases outside the gene matches: 7. This CDR3 comprises 15 residues. CDR3 residues: CASSLGLEPTYEQYF. CDR3 nucleotides: TGTGCCAGCAGCCTGGGACTAGAACCTACCTACGAGCAGTACTTC.

Many counts were recorded for this clonotype. The rearrangement links TRBV10-3 to TRBJ2-1; 7 bases are a match to TRBD2. Germline assignment: CDR1 ENHRY and CDR2 SYGVKD. The V segment lost 6 bases and the J segment 7 bases; nucleotides outside the gene matches: 6. This CDR3 is 13 amino acids long. The CDR3 region has the DNA TGTGCCATCAGCTGGGGGGGATTGAATGAGCAGTTCTTC. Protein product: CAISWGGLNEQFF.

This clonotype was picked up many times. The chain is built from TRBV3-1 and TRBJ2-3, with D possibly being TRBD2 (6 bases). The germline gives CDR1 LGHDT, CDR2 YNNKEL (reference sequence). Trimming took off 5 bases at V and 1 base at J, with 16 bases between the two ends. The CDR3 is made up of 16 amino acids. CDR3 loop: CASSSPPGLRTDTQYF. The DNA for the CDR3 is TGTGCCAGCAGCTCTCCCCCGGGACTCCGCACAGATACGCAGTATTTT.

This clonotype was observed at least ten times. This rearrangement joins TRBV3-1 to TRBJ2-7; TRBD2 is a possible D gene (5 bases). Per the germline V gene, CDR1 is LGHDT and CDR2 is YNNKEL (reference sequence). Trimming left V 0 bases short and J 6 bases short, with 15 bases between. The CDR3 is 15 residues long. In DNA form, the CDR3 reads TGTGCCAGCAGCCAAGATCGGCGTTCTGAGGGCGAGCAGTACTTC. As protein: CASSQDRRSEGEQYF.

This clonotype was counted ten times or more. The J gene is TRBJ2-3, the V gene TRBV3-1, with 8 bases fitting TRBD2. CDR3 length: 17 residues. The V and J ends lost 4 bases and 1 base, in that order; junction bases with no gene match: 10. Germline V gives CDR1 LGHDT, CDR2 YNNKEL (reference sequence). As DNA, the CDR3 is TGTGCCAGCAGCCCCACTAGCGGTGGCTTGGGCACAGATACGCAGTATTTT. It is translated as CASSPTSGGLGTDTQYF.

The chain carries TRBV5-1 and TRBJ2-7, with 9 bases matching TRBD1. V lost 0 bases, J lost 3 bases, and 7 bases stayed unmatched. Per the germline V gene, CDR1 is SGHRS and CDR2 is YFSETQ. The CDR3 extends over 16 amino acids. The CDR3: CASSLEPGQGNYEQYF. The CDR3 DNA follows: TGCGCCAGCAGCTTGGAACCGGGACAGGGCAACTACGAGCAGTACTTC.

This clonotype was seen ten or more times. J is TRBJ2-1 and V is TRBV29-1, with 14 bases that match TRBD2. The CDR3 loop spans 14 amino acids. Germline CDR1 is SQVTM and CDR2 is ANQGSEA. After removal of 7 bases from V and 6 bases from J, the junction contained 5 bases not matched to a gene. The CDR3: CSAMTSGRANEQFF. In nucleotides, the CDR3 is TGCAGCGCTATGACTAGCGGGAGGGCCAATGAGCAGTTCTTC.